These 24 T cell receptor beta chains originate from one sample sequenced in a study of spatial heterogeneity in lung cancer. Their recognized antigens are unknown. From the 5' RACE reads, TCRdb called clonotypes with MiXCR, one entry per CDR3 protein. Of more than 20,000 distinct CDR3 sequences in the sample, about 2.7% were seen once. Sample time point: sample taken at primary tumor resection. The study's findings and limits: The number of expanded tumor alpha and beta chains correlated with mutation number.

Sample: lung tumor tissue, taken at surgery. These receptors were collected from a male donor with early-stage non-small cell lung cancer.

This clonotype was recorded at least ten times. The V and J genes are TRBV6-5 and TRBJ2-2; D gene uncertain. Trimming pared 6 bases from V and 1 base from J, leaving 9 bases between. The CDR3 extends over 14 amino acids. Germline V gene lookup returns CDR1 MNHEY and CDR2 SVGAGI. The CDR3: CASRPRLNTGELFF. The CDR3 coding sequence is TGTGCCAGCAGGCCCCGACTGAACACCGGGGAGCTGTTTTTT.

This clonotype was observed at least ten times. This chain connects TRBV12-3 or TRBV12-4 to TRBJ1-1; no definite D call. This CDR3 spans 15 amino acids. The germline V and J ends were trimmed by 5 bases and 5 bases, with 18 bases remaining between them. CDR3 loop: CASSQRGASWTEAFF. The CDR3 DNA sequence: TGTGCCAGCAGTCAGCGGGGTGCTAGTTGGACTGAAGCTTTCTTT.

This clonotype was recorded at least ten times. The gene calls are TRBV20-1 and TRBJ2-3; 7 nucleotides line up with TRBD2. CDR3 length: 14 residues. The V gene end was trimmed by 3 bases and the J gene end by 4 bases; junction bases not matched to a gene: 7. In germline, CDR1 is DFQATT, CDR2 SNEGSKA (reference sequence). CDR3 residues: CSASLAGVADTQYF. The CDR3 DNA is TGCAGTGCTAGTCTCGCGGGAGTCGCAGATACGCAGTATTTT.

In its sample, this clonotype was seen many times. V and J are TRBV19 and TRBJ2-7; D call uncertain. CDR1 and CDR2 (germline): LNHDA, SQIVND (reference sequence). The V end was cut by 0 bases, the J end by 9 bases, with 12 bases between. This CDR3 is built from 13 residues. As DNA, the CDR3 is TGTGCCAGTAGTATAGATAAGATAAATCGGCAGTACTTC. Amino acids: CASSIDKINRQYF.

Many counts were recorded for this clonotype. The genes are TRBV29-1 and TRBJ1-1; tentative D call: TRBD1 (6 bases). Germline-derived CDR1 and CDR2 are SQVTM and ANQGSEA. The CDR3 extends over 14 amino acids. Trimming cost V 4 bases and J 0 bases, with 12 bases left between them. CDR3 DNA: TGCAGCGTTGGGACAGCCACTATGAACACTGAAGCTTTCTTT. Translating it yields CSVGTATMNTEAFF.

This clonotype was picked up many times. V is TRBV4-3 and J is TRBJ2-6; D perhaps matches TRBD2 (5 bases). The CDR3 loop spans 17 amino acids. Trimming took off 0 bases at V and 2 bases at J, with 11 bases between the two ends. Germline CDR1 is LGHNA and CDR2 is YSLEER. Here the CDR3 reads CASSQEYNGAGANVLTF. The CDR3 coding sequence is TGCGCCAGCAGCCAAGAATATAACGGGGCTGGGGCCAACGTCCTGACTTTC.

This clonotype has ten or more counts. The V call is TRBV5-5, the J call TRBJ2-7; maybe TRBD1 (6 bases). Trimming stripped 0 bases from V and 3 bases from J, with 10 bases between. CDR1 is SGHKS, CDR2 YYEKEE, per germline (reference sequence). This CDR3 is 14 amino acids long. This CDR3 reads CASSLGQANYEQYF. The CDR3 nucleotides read TGTGCCAGCAGCTTGGGACAGGCGAACTACGAGCAGTACTTC.

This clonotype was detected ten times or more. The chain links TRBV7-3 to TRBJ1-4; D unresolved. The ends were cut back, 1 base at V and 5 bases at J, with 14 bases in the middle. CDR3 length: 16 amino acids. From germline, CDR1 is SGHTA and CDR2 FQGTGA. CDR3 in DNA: TGTGCCAGCAGCTTAAGGTTGGGCGGGAAAAATGAAAAACTGTTTTTT. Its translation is CASSLRLGGKNEKLFF.

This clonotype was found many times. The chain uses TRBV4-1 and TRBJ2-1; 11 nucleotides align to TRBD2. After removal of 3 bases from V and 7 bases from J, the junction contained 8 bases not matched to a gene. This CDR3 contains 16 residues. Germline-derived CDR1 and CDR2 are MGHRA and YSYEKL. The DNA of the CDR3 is TGCGCCAGCAGCCAGATGGTAGCGGGAGGGGGGAATGAGCAGTTCTTC. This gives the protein CASSQMVAGGGNEQFF.

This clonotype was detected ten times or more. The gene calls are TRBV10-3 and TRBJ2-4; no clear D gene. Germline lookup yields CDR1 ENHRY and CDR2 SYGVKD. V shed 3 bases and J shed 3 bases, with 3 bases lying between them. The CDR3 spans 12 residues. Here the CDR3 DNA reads TGTGCCATCAGTGACAGCAAAAACATTCAGTACTTC. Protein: CAISDSKNIQYF.

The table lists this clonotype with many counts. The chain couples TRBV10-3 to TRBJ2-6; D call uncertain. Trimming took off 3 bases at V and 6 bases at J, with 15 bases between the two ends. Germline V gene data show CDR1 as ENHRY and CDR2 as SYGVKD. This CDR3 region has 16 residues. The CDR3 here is CAISDRPGFEANVLTF. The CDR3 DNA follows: TGTGCCATCAGTGACAGGCCAGGTTTCGAGGCCAACGTCCTGACTTTC.

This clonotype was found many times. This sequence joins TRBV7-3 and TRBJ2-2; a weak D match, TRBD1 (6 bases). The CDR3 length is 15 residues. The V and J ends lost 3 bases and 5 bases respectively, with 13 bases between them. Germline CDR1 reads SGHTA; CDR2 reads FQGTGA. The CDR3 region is CASSFTHRATGELFF. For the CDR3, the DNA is TGTGCCAGCAGCTTTACCCACAGGGCTACCGGGGAGCTGTTTTTT.

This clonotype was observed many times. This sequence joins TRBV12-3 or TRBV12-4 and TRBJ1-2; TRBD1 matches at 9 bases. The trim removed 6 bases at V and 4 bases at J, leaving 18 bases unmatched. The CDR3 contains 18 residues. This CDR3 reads CASSPDRGRMEGAYGYTF. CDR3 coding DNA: TGTGCCAGCAGCCCGGACAGGGGACGAATGGAGGGGGCCTATGGCTACACCTTC.

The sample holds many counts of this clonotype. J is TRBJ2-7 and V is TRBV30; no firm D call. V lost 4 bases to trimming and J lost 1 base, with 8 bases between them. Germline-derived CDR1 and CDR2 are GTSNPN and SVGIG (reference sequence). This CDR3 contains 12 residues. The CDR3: CAWTDGSYEQYF. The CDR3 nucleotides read TGTGCCTGGACGGACGGTTCCTACGAGCAGTACTTC.

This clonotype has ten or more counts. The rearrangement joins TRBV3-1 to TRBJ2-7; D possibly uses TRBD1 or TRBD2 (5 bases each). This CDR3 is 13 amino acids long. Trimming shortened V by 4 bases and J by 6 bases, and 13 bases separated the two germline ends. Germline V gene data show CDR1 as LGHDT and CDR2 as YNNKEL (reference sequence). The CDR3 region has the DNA TGTGCCAGCAGCCCTACGGGGCGCCTCGAGCAGTACTTC. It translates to CASSPTGRLEQYF.

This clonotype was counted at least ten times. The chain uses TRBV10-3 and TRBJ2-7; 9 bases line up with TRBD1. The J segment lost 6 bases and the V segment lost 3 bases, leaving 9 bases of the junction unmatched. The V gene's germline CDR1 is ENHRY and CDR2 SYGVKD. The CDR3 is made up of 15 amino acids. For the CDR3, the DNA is TGTGCCATCAGTGAAAGGGGACAGGGTATTTCCGAGCAGTACTTC. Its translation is CAISERGQGISEQYF.

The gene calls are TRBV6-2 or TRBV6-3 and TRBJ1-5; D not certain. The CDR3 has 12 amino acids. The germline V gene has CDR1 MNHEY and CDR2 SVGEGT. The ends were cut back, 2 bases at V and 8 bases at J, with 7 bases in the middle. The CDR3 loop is CASSYTAEPQHF. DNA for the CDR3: TGTGCCAGCAGTTACACGGCTGAGCCCCAGCATTTT.

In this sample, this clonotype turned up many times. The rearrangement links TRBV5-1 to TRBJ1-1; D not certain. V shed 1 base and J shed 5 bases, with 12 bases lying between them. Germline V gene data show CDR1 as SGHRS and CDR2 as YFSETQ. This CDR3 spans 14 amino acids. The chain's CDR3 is CASSLNTIKTEAFF. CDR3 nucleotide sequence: TGCGCCAGCAGCTTGAACACAATTAAGACTGAAGCTTTCTTT. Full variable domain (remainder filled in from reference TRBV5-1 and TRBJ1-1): KAGVTQTPRYLIKTRGQQVTLSCSPISGHRSVSWYQQTPGQGLQFLFEYFSETQRNKGNFPGRFSGRQFSNSRSEMNVSTLELGDSALYLCASSLNTIKTEAFFGQGTRLTVV.

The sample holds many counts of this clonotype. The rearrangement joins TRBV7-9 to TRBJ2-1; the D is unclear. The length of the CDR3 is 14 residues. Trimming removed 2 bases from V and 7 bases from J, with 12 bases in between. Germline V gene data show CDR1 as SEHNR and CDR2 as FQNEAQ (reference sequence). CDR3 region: CASSLLQMDNEQFF. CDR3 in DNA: TGTGCCAGCAGCTTATTGCAGATGGATAATGAGCAGTTCTTC.

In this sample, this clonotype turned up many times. The CDR3 loop reads CASRQGQGNTEAFF. The CDR3, as DNA: TGTGCCAGCAGGCAGGGACAGGGGAACACTGAAGCTTTCTTT. The rearrangement links TRBV4-2 to TRBJ1-1, with TRBD1 identical over 9 bases. This CDR3 comprises 14 residues. Germline V gene sequence: CDR1 LGHNA, CDR2 YNFKEQ. V shed 6 bases, J shed 1 base, and the junction held 3 bases outside the gene matches.

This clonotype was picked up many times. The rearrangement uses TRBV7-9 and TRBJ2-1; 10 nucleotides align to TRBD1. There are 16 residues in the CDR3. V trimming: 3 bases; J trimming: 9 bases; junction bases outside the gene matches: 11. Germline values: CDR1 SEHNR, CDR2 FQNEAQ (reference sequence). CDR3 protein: CASSFKGGQGYAEQFF. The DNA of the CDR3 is TGTGCCAGCAGCTTTAAGGGGGGACAGGGGTACGCTGAGCAGTTCTTC.

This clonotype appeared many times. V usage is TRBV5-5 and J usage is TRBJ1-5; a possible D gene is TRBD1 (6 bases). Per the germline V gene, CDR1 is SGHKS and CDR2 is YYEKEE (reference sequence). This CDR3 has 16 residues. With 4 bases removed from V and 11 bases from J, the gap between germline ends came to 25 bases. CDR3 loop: CASSDPGAGARAAQHF. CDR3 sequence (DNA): TGTGCCAGCAGCGACCCTGGAGCAGGGGCCAGAGCCGCCCAGCATTTT.

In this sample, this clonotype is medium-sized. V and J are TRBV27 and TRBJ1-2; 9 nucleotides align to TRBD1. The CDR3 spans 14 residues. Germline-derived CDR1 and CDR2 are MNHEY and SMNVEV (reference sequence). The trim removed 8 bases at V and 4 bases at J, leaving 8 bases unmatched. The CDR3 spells CASSRGTGTYGYTF. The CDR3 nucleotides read TGTGCCAGCTCCCGCGGGACAGGGACCTATGGCTACACCTTC.

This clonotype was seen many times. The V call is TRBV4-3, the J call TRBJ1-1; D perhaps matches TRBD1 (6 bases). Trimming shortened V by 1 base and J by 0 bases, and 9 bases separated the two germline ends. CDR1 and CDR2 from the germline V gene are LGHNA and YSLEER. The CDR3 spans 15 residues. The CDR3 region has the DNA TGCGCCAGCAGCCAAGTAGGACAGCTGAACACTGAAGCTTTCTTT. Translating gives CASSQVGQLNTEAFF.